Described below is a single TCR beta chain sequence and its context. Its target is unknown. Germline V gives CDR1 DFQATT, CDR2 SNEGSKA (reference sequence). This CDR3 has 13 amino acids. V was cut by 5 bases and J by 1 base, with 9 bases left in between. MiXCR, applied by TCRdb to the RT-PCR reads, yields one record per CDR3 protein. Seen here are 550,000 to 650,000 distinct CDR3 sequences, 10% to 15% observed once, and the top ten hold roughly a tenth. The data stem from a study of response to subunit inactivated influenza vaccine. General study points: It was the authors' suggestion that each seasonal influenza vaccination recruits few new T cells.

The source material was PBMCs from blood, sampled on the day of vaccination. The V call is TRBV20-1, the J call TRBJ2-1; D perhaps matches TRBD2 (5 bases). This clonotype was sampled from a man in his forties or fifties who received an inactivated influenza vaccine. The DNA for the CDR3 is TGCAGTGCTCAAGCGGAGTCCTACAATGAGCAGTTCTTC. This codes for CSAQAESYNEQFF.